This T cell receptor beta chain was recovered during a study of blood T cells in healthy people across ages. About the research overall: Per every two T cells, about one barcoded beta molecule was captured by template switching. General study points: Per million T cells, TCR beta diversity dropped roughly linearly as age increased.

The CDR3 is made up of 15 amino acids. Trimming cost V 0 bases and J 8 bases, with 11 bases left between them. The germline gives CDR1 LGHDT, CDR2 YNNKEL (reference sequence). A remark on this clonotype: As yet, its antigen is unknown.

PCR was performed a second time for about 7 to 12 cycles using a sample-barcoded 5' primer and a J-beta primer mix. Each sample provided no less than 2.5 million CDR3-containing paired-end reads. TCRdb independently ran MiXCR on the 5' RACE reads; one entry per CDR3 protein. The table lists 800,000 to 950,000 distinct CDR3 sequences, approximately 35% of them singletons. The TCR originated in a man aged 18 to 30 in good health. The sample consisted of blood. The rearrangement uses TRBV3-1 and TRBJ1-6; TRBD1 is a possible D gene (5 bases). Here the CDR3 reads CASSQEVQGYSPLHF. For the CDR3, the DNA is TGTGCCAGCAGCCAAGAGGTGCAGGGTTATTCACCCCTCCACTTT.